This TCR beta chain was observed in a study of blood T cells in healthy people across ages. The study's findings and limits: The study found TCR beta diversity correlated strongly with naive T cell percentage.

This clonotype was counted ten times or more. Its antigen is unidentified. Alongside a J-beta primer mix, a sample-barcoded 5' primer served in a second PCR lasting roughly 7 to 11 cycles. Template switching added a 12-random-nucleotide identifier to every cDNA molecule. All samples gave at least 2.5 million CDR3-containing paired-end reads. TCRdb re-analysed the 5' RACE reads in MiXCR, keeping a single row per CDR3 protein. The sample includes about 650,000 distinct CDR3 sequences, roughly 30% seen only once; the top ten take just over 15%. This receptor was identified in a woman of 80 years or more in good health. The source material was blood.

The DNA of the CDR3 is TGCAGTGCTAGAGATCGAGGGGCGCTTGATGGCTACACCTTC. Translation gives CSARDRGALDGYTF. The gene calls are TRBV20-1 and TRBJ1-2, with a weak D call TRBD1 (5 bases). V lost 0 bases and J lost 6, with 14 bases in between. In germline, CDR1 is DFQATT, CDR2 SNEGSKA (reference sequence). CDR3 length equals 14 residues.